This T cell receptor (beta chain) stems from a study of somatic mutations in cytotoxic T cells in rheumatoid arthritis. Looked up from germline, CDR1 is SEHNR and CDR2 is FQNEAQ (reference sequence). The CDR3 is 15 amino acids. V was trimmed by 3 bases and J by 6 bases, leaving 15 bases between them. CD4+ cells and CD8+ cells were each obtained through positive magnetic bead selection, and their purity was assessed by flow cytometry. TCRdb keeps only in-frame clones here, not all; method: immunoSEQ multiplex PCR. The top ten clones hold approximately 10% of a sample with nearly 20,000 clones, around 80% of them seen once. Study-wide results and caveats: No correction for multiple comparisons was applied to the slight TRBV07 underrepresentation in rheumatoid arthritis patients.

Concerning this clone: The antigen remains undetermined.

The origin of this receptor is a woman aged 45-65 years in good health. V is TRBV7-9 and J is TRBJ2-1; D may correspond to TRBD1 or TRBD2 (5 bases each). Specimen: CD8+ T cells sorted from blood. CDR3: CASSFLPGPTNEQFF. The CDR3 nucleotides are TGTGCCAGCAGCTTCCTTCCGGGACCGACCAATGAGCAGTTCTTC. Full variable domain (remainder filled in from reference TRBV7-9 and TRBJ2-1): DTGVSQNPRHKITKRGQNVTFRCDPISEHNRLYWYRQTLGQGPEFLTYFQNEAQLEKSRLLSDRFSAERPKGSFSTLEIQRTEQGDSAMYLCASSFLPGPTNEQFFGPGTRLTVL.